This entry is about one TCR beta chain. Its antigen is unknown. Repertoires were generated with immunoSEQ multiplex PCR, while TCRdb's copy carries only in-frame clones and drops some. Among approximately 70,000 clones listed, 85% to 95% were seen once. Among the roughly 110 subjects of the validation cohort, separate from the approximately 660-subject first cohort, were the donors. These data come from a study of cytomegalovirus exposure and HLA in healthy donors. Study observations and caveats: TCR beta chains numbering approximately 150 were designated cytomegalovirus-associated.

V lost 2 bases and J lost 0; bases outside the gene matches: 1. The CDR3 contains 15 residues. Germline V lookup: CDR1 MDHEN, CDR2 SYDVKM. Input material: PBMCs. This chain joins TRBV28 and TRBJ2-3; 8 bases are a match to TRBD2. This receptor was identified in a woman aged 18-29 years in good health and CMV-seronegative. The CDR3 sequence is CASSLPGGSTDTQYF. The CDR3 DNA sequence: TGTGCCAGCAGTTTACCGGGGGGGAGCACAGATACGCAGTATTTT.